Here is one T cell receptor (beta chain) with its context. Its antigen is as yet unknown. These data originate in a study of CD8 T cells in ankylosing spondylitis. Libraries of TCR beta came from quantitative 5'-RACE with molecular barcodes. TCRdb fed the 5' RACE reads into MiXCR, producing one record per CDR3 protein. The table has about 160,000 distinct CDR3 sequences, 15% to 20% seen once. The V segment lost 2 bases and the J segment 7 bases; nucleotides outside the gene matches: 8. This CDR3 region has 15 residues. Germline lookup yields CDR1 KGHSH and CDR2 LQKENI. Findings and caveats of the study: The authors reported significant enrichment of disease-linked clones in matched ankylosing spondylitis synovial fluid. For ankylosing spondylitis blood, a TCR beta motif of 7 to 9 highly homologous variants appeared characteristic.

The V and J genes are TRBV18 and TRBJ2-3; 8 bases agree with TRBD2. The sequenced material came from blood, either unsorted or a sorted T cell fraction (not recorded which). This clonotype was sampled from a male donor with ankylosing spondylitis or in good health (not recorded which). Here the CDR3 reads CASSPTSGRSHTQYF. The CDR3 nucleotides are TGTGCCAGCTCACCAACTAGCGGCCGGAGCCATACGCAGTATTTT.